These T cell receptor beta chains were read from a single sample in a study of cytomegalovirus exposure and HLA in healthy donors. Only in-frame clones appear in the TCRdb table, and some are missing; sequencing was by immunoSEQ multiplex PCR. Of about 200,000 clones detected, over 9.5% appear once; the ten largest clones hold 7.8%. Source material: PBMCs. Receptors originate from a man between 45 and 60 years old in good health and CMV-seropositive. Each CDR3 is given without its conserved first and last residue. The order of the fields is J gene, V gene, CDR3 protein.

TRBJ2-3,TRBV5-1,ASKVGADTQY
TRBJ2-3,TRBV7-9,ASSFQGADTQY
TRBJ1-4,TRBV4-3,ASSQDFVRSNEKLF
TRBJ1-5,TRBV19,ASRATGGEPQH
TRBJ2-3,TRBV2,ASLAGGTDTQY
TRBJ1-1,TRBV5-8,ASSPKGDMNTEAF
TRBJ1-4,TRBV2,ASSDGQFRSNEKLF
TRBJ1-1,TRBV10-1,ASSLGGVKTEAF
TRBJ2-5,TRBV11-3,ASSLALRQQETQY
TRBJ1-2,TRBV9,ASSVGVEGHGYT
TRBJ2-1,TRBV7-3,ASSLPPTSGGANEQF
TRBJ2-5,TRBV27,ASSSTRQGQETQY
TRBJ2-2,TRBV4-2,ASSRDRQNTGELF
TRBJ1-1,TRBV7-2,ASSLVAQGGTEAF
TRBJ1-2,TRBV4-3,ASSQDWAEYGYT
TRBJ2-3,TRBV28,ASRRDKEY
TRBJ2-5,TRBV6-5,ASARGTRETQY
TRBJ1-2,TRBV18,ASSPPRGPAVGYT
TRBJ1-1,TRBV7-3,ASSSTGQGREAF
TRBJ1-2,TRBV4-1,ASSHSDKYYGYT
TRBJ2-7,TRBV5-3,ARSGGGHSTLEQY
TRBJ2-5,TRBV19,ASNPTGTTETQY
TRBJ2-3,TRBV10-3,AISEASGGLGGTDTQY
TRBJ1-4,TRBV11-3,ASAGEWKEKLF
TRBJ2-5,TRBV7-3,ASSPRGSTGGETQY
TRBJ2-7,TRBV11-2,ASSLGLAGRSYEQY
TRBJ2-2,TRBV9,ASSSETGELF
TRBJ1-1,TRBV28,ASTLQGTMSEAF
TRBJ2-3,TRBV6-5,ASRVRRPGDTQY
TRBJ2-1,TRBV6-5,ASSVRGPDEQF
TRBJ2-7,TRBV10-3,AISASESGDYEQY
TRBJ1-6,TRBV4-3,ASSPRQGLDNSPLH
TRBJ1-4,TRBV5-1,ASSFRVLGSTNEKLF
TRBJ1-5,TRBV11-3,ASSLGRGDQPQH
TRBJ2-2,TRBV6-1,ASREQGQGFNTGELF
TRBJ1-1,TRBV7-8,ASSLAVAGGGWSETEAF
TRBJ2-7,TRBV5-4,ASSLGGQGSYEQY
TRBJ2-3,TRBV9,ASALSSTDTQY
TRBJ2-5,TRBV7-6,ASSLALQETQY
TRBJ1-2,TRBV28,ASGQGGRVGYT
TRBJ1-1,TRBV7-9,ASSLSLITEAF
TRBJ2-1,TRBV28,ASSGGSRTGGLEQF
TRBJ1-1,TRBV7-9,ASSSRGQWNTEAF
TRBJ2-3,TRBV19,ASRQQGTGTDTQY
TRBJ2-6,TRBV5-1,ASSLDRGQPRSGANVLT
TRBJ2-3,TRBV15,ATSRGHGASTSTDTQY
TRBJ2-1,TRBV6-5,ASRSRGGASNEQF
TRBJ1-2,TRBV7-8,ASSLGQGPPVGGYT
TRBJ2-2,TRBV27,ASSYRQGARAGELF
TRBJ1-2,TRBV6-1,ASRMGQAYGYT
TRBJ1-4,TRBV11-2,ASSPKYGVGEKLF
TRBJ1-3,TRBV9,ASSEQGYGNTIY
TRBJ1-5,TRBV7-2,ASSLTSYNQPQH
TRBJ1-3,TRBV11-2,ASSLTLQNTIY
TRBJ2-1,TRBV5-4,ASSPTGTGVKNEQF
TRBJ1-4,TRBV5-4,AGGQAEGTNEKLF
TRBJ2-3,TRBV5-5,ASSRLTGGADTQY
TRBJ2-5,TRBV7-9,ASSSGTSETQY
TRBJ2-3,TRBV4-1,ASSQEGSGGSTDTQY
TRBJ2-2,TRBV4-3,ASSQDPPTGVDTGELF